These 17 T cell receptor beta chains were all obtained from the same sample, sequenced in a study of cytomegalovirus exposure and HLA in healthy donors. It was with 60 Vbeta and 13 Jbeta primers that the PCR ran. TCRdb's table, derived via immunoSEQ multiplex PCR, lists solely in-frame clones and lacks some. The sample shows 150,000 to 200,000 clones, about 80% of them seen only once. Source material: PBMCs. These TCRs come from a middle-aged woman in good health and CMV-seronegative.

The chain is built from TRBV9 and TRBJ1-1; D is unclear. From germline, CDR1 is SGDLS and CDR2 YYNGEE. V lost 0 bases, J lost 7 bases, and 16 bases lay in between. The CDR3 consists of 15 residues. The CDR3 reads CASSVGARQDDEAFF. The CDR3 nucleotides read TGTGCCAGCAGCGTAGGGGCCCGACAAGACGATGAAGCTTTCTTT.

The chain combines TRBV19 with TRBJ1-2, with 7 nucleotides matching TRBD1. CDR3 length: 15 amino acids. J lost 6 bases, V lost 1 base, and 8 bases had no gene match. CDR1 is LNHDA, CDR2 SQIVND, per germline (reference sequence). The CDR3 region is CASSIVNRGADGYTF. DNA for the CDR3: TGTGCCAGTAGTATAGTTAACAGGGGTGCGGATGGCTACACCTTC.

This sequence joins TRBV7-9 and TRBJ2-7; a weak D match, TRBD2 (6 bases). The V end lost 5 bases, the J end lost 4 bases, and 15 bases lay between the germline ends. This CDR3 is 14 amino acids long. Germline CDR1 SEHNR, CDR2 FQNEAQ (reference sequence). The CDR3 DNA sequence: TGTGCCAGCAGCCCCTTGCGGAGGGCTTACGAGCAGTACTTC. It yields the protein CASSPLRRAYEQYF.

This chain uses TRBV19 with TRBJ2-7; weak D call: TRBD1 (6 bases). This CDR3 spans 11 amino acids. The V gene's germline CDR1 is LNHDA and CDR2 SQIVND (reference sequence). The V gene lost 3 bases and the J gene lost 10 bases, with 10 bases spanning the gap. The chain's CDR3 is CASSMGDTQYF. DNA of the CDR3: TGTGCCAGTAGTATGGGGGACACTCAGTACTTC.

The chain employs TRBV7-6 and TRBJ2-5; TRBD2 is a possible D gene (6 bases). Germline CDR1 and CDR2: SGHVS and FNYEAQ. Trimming cost V 1 base and J 5 bases, with 14 bases left between them. CDR3 length equals 15 residues. In nucleotides, the CDR3 is TGTGCCAGCAGCTTAGATAGGAGGGTTGCGGAGACCCAGTACTTC. Amino acid sequence: CASSLDRRVAETQYF.

The chain recombines TRBV29-1 with TRBJ2-5; 10 bases match TRBD2. V trimming: 7 bases; J trimming: 11 bases; junction bases outside the gene matches: 10. CDR3 length: 12 amino acids. The germline V gene has CDR1 SQVTM and CDR2 ANQGSEA. The CDR3: CSGCLAGGEQYF. The CDR3 DNA sequence: TGCAGCGGTTGCTTAGCGGGGGGTGAGCAGTACTTC.

This clone was seen more than once but under ten times. The V call is TRBV19, the J call TRBJ2-2; D unresolved. V lost 5 bases and J lost 2, with 6 bases in between. CDR3 length: 13 amino acids. The germline V gene encodes CDR1 LNHDA and CDR2 SQIVND (reference sequence). The CDR3 DNA reads TGTGCCAGTAGTCCTATTAACACCGGGGAGCTGTTTTTT. This gives the protein CASSPINTGELFF.

This clone occurred once. This rearrangement joins TRBV5-1 to TRBJ2-3, with D possibly matching TRBD2 (6 bases). Trimming removed 0 bases from V and 5 bases from J, with 16 bases in between. Per the germline V gene, CDR1 is SGHRS and CDR2 is YFSETQ. The CDR3 runs 16 residues. In DNA form, the CDR3 reads TGCGCCAGCAGCTTGGGATACGGGAGAGGGATAGATACGCAGTATTTT. The encoded protein is CASSLGYGRGIDTQYF.

The chain combines TRBV7-2 with TRBJ1-1; D is perhaps TRBD1 (5 bases). CDR1 is SGHTA and CDR2 is FQGNSA in the germline V gene. Deletions cut 5 bases from V and 0 bases from J, with 10 bases between. The CDR3 totals 14 residues. For the CDR3, the DNA is TGTGCCAGCAGCCGTGGGGCAGTGAACACTGAAGCTTTCTTT. Its protein product is CASSRGAVNTEAFF.

The rearrangement uses TRBV15 and TRBJ2-1; tentative D call: TRBD2 (5 bases). CDR1 and CDR2 from the germline V gene are LNHNV and YYDKDF (reference sequence). The CDR3 loop spans 13 amino acids. The V end lost 8 bases, the J end lost 7 bases, and 15 bases lay between the germline ends. The CDR3 here is CATALLVRNEQFF. The CDR3 DNA is TGTGCCACCGCATTACTAGTCAGAAATGAGCAGTTCTTC.

The chain has TRBV5-1 and TRBJ2-5; TRBD2 is a possible D gene (5 bases). This CDR3 has 13 amino acids. Germline values: CDR1 SGHRS, CDR2 YFSETQ. Trimming pared 6 bases from V and 5 bases from J, leaving 14 bases between. This CDR3 is CASNQAGGETQYF. CDR3 DNA: TGCGCCAGCAACCAGGCGGGCGGGGAGACCCAGTACTTC.

The chain uses TRBV28 and TRBJ2-7; the match to TRBD1 covers 7 bases. This CDR3 spans 13 amino acids. V was clipped by 4 bases and J by 4 bases; unmatched bases: 4. Germline V CDR1 and CDR2: MDHEN, SYDVKM. The CDR3 coding sequence is TGTGCCAGCAGTTCAGGGGACAGTTACGAGCAGTACTTC. Residues: CASSSGDSYEQYF.

The chain carries TRBV7-9 and TRBJ2-1; 7 nucleotides line up with TRBD2. CDR1 and CDR2 (germline): SEHNR, FQNEAQ (reference sequence). J gave up 7 bases and V 3 bases, and 6 bases lay outside the gene matches. The CDR3 covers 14 residues. The CDR3 DNA reads as TGTGCCAGCAGCTTCCCGGGAGGCATAAATGAGCAGTTCTTC. Protein product: CASSFPGGINEQFF.

This chain joins TRBV11-2 and TRBJ2-7, with D possibly matching TRBD2 (6 bases). Germline CDR1 is SGHAT and CDR2 is FQNNGV. Trimming cost V 1 base and J 4 bases, with 14 bases left between them. The CDR3 is made up of 15 amino acids. CDR3 region: CASSLVGLGNYEQYF. CDR3 bases: TGTGCCAGCAGCTTAGTGGGACTTGGAAATTACGAGCAGTACTTC.

The DNA for the CDR3 is TGTGCCAGCAGCTTAGGCCTCGTCGAGGTATGGGACACTGAAGCTTTCTTT. It encodes CASSLGLVEVWDTEAFF. The chain links TRBV13 to TRBJ1-1; D not resolved. Germline V gene lookup returns CDR1 PRHDT and CDR2 FYEKMQ (reference sequence). V lost 0 bases and J 3 bases, leaving 17 bases between the germline ends. The CDR3 length is 17 residues.

The chain couples TRBV6-5 to TRBJ2-4, with TRBD2 identical over 8 bases. Germline V gives CDR1 MNHEY, CDR2 SVGAGI. The CDR3 spans 15 residues. J gave up 6 bases and V 3 bases, and 7 bases lay outside the gene matches. DNA of the CDR3: TGTGCCAGCAGTTATTCGGGGGGGGCAGGAAACATTCAGTACTTC. It yields the protein CASSYSGGAGNIQYF.

CDR3 region: CASSADRRRGTKNIQYF. The CDR3, as DNA: TGTGCCAGTAGTGCCGACAGGCGGCGTGGAACCAAAAACATTCAGTACTTC. The gene calls are TRBV19 and TRBJ2-4; a possible D gene is TRBD1 (6 bases). Germline CDR1 reads LNHDA; CDR2 reads SQIVND (reference sequence). The CDR3 consists of 17 residues. V shed 5 bases and J shed 2 bases, with 19 bases lying between them.